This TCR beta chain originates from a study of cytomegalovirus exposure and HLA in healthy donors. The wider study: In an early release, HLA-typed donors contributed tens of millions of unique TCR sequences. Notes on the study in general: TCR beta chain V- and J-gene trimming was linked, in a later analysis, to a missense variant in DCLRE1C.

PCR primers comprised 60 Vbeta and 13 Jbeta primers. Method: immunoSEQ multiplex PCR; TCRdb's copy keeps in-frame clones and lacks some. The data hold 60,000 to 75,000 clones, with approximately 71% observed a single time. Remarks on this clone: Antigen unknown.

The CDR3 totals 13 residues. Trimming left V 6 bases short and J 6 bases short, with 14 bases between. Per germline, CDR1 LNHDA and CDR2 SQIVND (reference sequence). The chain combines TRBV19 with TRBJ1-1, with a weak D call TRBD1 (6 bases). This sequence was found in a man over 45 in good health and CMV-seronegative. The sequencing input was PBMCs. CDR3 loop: CASSRRTVSEAFF. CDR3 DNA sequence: TGTGCCAGTAGCCGACGGACAGTCTCTGAAGCTTTCTTT.